This TCR beta chain was recovered during a study of blood T cells in healthy people across ages. With a J-beta primer mix and a sample-barcoded 5' primer, a second PCR ran roughly 6 to 12 cycles. One entry per CDR3 protein results from TCRdb running MiXCR on the 5' RACE reads. The data contain roughly 800,000 distinct CDR3 sequences, about 37% of them seen just once; the ten biggest clones take up about an eighth. This TCR came from a man aged 18 to 30 in good health. The sequenced material came from blood.

CDR3 in DNA: TGCGCCAGCAGCGGACGCAGGGGGAAGTACAATGAGCAGTTCTTC. Protein: CASSGRRGKYNEQFF. The chain recombines TRBV4-3 with TRBJ2-1; 7 bases line up with TRBD1. Looked up from germline, CDR1 is LGHNA and CDR2 is YSLEER. J was trimmed by 4 bases and V by 5 bases; bases with no gene match: 8. This CDR3 contains 15 residues.